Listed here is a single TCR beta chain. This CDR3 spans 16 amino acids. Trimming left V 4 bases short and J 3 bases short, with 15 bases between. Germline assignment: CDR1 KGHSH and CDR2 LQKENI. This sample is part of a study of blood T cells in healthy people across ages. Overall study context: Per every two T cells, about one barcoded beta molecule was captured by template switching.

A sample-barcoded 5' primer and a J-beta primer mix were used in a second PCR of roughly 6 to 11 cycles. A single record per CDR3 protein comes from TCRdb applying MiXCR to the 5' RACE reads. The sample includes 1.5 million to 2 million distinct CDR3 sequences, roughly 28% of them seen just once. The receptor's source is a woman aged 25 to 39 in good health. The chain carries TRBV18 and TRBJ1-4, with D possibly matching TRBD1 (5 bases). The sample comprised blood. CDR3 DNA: TGTGCCAGCTCACAGACCTACGGGGACGCTAATGAAAAACTGTTTTTT. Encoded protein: CASSQTYGDANEKLFF.